This T cell receptor beta chain originates from a study of blood T cells in healthy people across ages. Overall study results and limits: Long-lived and aged donors differed, with more naive CD4+ cells and higher diversity in the long-lived. Observed TCR beta diversity showed a strong correlation with the percentage of naive T cells as measured by flow cytometry.

Germline lookup yields CDR1 SGHAT and CDR2 FQNNGV. This CDR3 region has 15 residues. V shed 7 bases, J shed 0 bases, and the junction held 7 bases outside the gene matches. A sample-barcoded 5' primer and a J-beta primer mix were used in a second PCR of about 7 to 12 cycles. In TCRdb, the 5' RACE reads were re-called with MiXCR into one record per CDR3 protein. The sample yields about 670,000 distinct CDR3 sequences, roughly 41% seen once. This clonotype was seen only once. Its antigen is unidentified. Isolation recovered at least 6 million PBMCs from every sample. Sequenced input: blood. The genes are TRBV11-2 and TRBJ2-7; the match to TRBD2 covers 9 bases. This TCR was recovered from a man older than 75 in good health. The CDR3, as DNA: TGTGCCAGCACCTTGACTAGCGGAGTCTCCTACGAGCAGTACTTC. This translates into CASTLTSGVSYEQYF.